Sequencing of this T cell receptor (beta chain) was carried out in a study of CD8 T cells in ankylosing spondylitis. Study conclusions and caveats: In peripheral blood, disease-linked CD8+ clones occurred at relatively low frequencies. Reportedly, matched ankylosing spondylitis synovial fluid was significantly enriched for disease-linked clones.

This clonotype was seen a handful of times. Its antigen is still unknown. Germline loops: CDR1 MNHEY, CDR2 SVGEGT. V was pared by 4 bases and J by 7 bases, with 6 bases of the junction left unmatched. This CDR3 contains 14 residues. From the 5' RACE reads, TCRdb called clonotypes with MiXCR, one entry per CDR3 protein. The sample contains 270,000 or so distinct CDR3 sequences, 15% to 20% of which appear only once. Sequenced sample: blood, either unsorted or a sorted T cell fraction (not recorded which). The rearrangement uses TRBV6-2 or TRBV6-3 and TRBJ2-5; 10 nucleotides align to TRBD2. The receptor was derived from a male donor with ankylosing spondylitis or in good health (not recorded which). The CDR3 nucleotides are TGTGCCAGCAGTTTTCTAGCGGGAGCACGGACCCAGTACTTC. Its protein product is CASSFLAGARTQYF.